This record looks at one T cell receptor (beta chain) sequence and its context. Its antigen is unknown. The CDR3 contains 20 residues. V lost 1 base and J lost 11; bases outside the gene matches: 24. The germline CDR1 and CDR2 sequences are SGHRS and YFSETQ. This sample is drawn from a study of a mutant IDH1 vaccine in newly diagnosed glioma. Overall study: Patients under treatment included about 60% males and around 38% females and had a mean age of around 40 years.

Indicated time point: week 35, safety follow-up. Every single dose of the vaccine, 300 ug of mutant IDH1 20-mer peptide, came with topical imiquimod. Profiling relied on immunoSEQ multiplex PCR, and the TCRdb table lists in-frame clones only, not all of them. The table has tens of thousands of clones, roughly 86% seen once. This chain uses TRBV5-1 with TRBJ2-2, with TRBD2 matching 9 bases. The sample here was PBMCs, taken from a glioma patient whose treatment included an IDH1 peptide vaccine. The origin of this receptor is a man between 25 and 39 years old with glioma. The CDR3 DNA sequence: TGCGCCAGCAGCTTGAGGTCTAGCGGGGAGACTATCTACCGGGGAGTAGAGCTGTTTTTT. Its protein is CASSLRSSGETIYRGVELFF.